The rows below give T cell receptor beta chains drawn from one sample of a study of blood T cell repertoires in COVID-19. The protocol was immunoSEQ multiplex PCR, while the TCRdb copy is restricted to in-frame clones and leaves out a portion. The sample holds about 89,000 clones; 90% to 95% are singletons and the top ten take almost 4.5%. The material sequenced was peripheral blood. The receptor set was obtained from a human donor with active COVID-19. The donor label of this sample is uncertain. The CDR3 runs from the conserved cysteine through the conserved F or W. Fields, in order: D gene, J gene, clone size, V gene, CDR3 DNA, CDR3 protein. A D gene is named only where the DNA matches it firmly. Not all rows give a size; the values are once, few, many and, for expanded clones, a class.

. | TRBJ2-3 | . | TRBV5-1 | TGCGCCAGCAGCCTGAAAGCAGGGAGCACAGATACGCAGTATTTT | CASSLKAGSTDTQYF
TRBD2 | TRBJ2-7 | . | TRBV29-1 | TGCAGCGTTGTGGGAGGGATGACTTCCTACGAGCAGTACTTC | CSVVGGMTSYEQYF
TRBD2 | TRBJ2-3 | . | TRBV19 | TGTGCCAGTAGTAAGAGACTAGCGGGGGGGGTGCGGGATACGCAGTATTTT | CASSKRLAGGVRDTQYF
TRBD1 | TRBJ1-2 | once | TRBV7-9 | TGTGCCAGCCCCCGTGGGGACAGGGGTGGTGGCTACACCTTC | CASPRGDRGGGYTF
TRBD1 | TRBJ2-4 | . | TRBV3-1/TRBV3-2 | TGTGCCAGCAGCCGAATTACCGGGACAGAAAACATTCAGTACTTC | CASSRITGTENIQYF
. | TRBJ2-6 | . | TRBV6-1 | TGTGCCAGCAGTGAACCGGGTTCCGGGGCCAACGTCCTGACTTTC | CASSEPGSGANVLTF
. | TRBJ2-3 | . | TRBV11-3 | TGTGCCAGCAGCCGGGGAACAAGCACAGATACGCAGTATTTT | CASSRGTSTDTQYF
. | TRBJ1-2 | . | TRBV11-2 | TGTGCCAGCAGCTTGTCGCTCAGGGCGACCTATGGCTACACCTTC | CASSLSLRATYGYTF
TRBD1 | TRBJ1-1 | . | TRBV2 | TGTGCCAGTCGAGGGACAGCCAACACTGAAGCTTTCTTT | CASRGTANTEAFF
. | TRBJ1-1 | . | TRBV18 | TGTGCCAGCTCCCCTCAGAAAACTGAAGCTTTCTTT | CASSPQKTEAFF
TRBD2 | TRBJ2-1 | . | TRBV7-2 | TGTGCCAGCAGCACGGGAGGGGGGGGCTACAATGAGCAGTTCTTC | CASSTGGGGYNEQFF
TRBD2 | TRBJ2-7 | . | TRBV9 | TGTGCCAGCAGCGTAGGGAATAGCGGGGACGAGCAGTACTTC | CASSVGNSGDEQYF
. | TRBJ1-1 | . | TRBV4-1 | TGCGCCAGCAGCCATCCCCGGACATTTAGGAATACTGAAGCTTTCTTT | CASSHPRTFRNTEAFF
TRBD1 | TRBJ2-5 | . | TRBV19 | TGTGCCAGTACCAGAGACAGGGATGAGACCCAGTACTTC | CASTRDRDETQYF
TRBD1 | TRBJ1-1 | . | TRBV27 | TGTGCCAGCAGTAAACGGGACAGGACTAACACTGAAGCTTTCTTT | CASSKRDRTNTEAFF
TRBD1 | TRBJ1-6 | . | TRBV10-3 | TGTGCCATCAGTGAGGACAGGGGACTCAATTCACCCCTCCACTTT | CAISEDRGLNSPLHF